One sample yielded the 6 T cell receptor beta chains listed below, sequenced in a study of T-cell reconstitution after alpha-beta-depleted transplantation in children. Unique molecular identifiers featured in how the TCRbeta library was prepared. One entry per CDR3 protein results from TCRdb running MiXCR on the PCR reads. Of roughly 790,000 distinct CDR3 sequences in the sample, roughly 15% are singletons; the top ten hold just under 5%. Specimen: PBMCs, mostly from graft donor cells, collected 360 days after TCRalphabeta/CD19-depleted stem cell transplant. The receptors were sampled from a male patient between 10 and 17 years old who had a stem cell transplant for acute lymphoblastic leukemia, so the T cells may come from the graft donor.

The gene calls are TRBV4-1 and TRBJ1-6, with 9 bases identical to TRBD1. Germline values: CDR1 MGHRA, CDR2 YSYEKL. This CDR3 is built from 16 residues. Trimming removed 0 bases from V and 11 bases from J; junction bases left unmatched: 8. CDR3 sequence reads: CASSQDGPGQGTPLHF. The CDR3 coding sequence is TGCGCCAGCAGCCAAGATGGACCGGGACAGGGTACACCCCTCCACTTT.

This clonotype was observed a handful of times. The chain has TRBV7-3 and TRBJ1-2; 7 nucleotides match TRBD1. Germline V CDR1 and CDR2: SGHTA, FQGTGA. The CDR3 extends over 14 amino acids. Trimming took 6 bases from V and 4 from J; bases not matched to a gene: 8. CDR3 DNA: TGTGCCAGCAGTTTCGGCGGACAGGCCTATGGCTACACCTTC. It encodes CASSFGGQAYGYTF.

Only a few counts were recorded for this clonotype. This chain joins TRBV4-1 and TRBJ2-7, with 7 bases aligning to TRBD2. J lost 5 bases, V lost 0 bases, and 16 bases had no gene match. Germline loops: CDR1 MGHRA, CDR2 YSYEKL. CDR3 length: 18 residues. Here the CDR3 reads CASSQEGYTAGYFHEQYF. The CDR3 DNA reads as TGCGCCAGCAGCCAAGAGGGCTACACAGCGGGGTATTTCCACGAGCAGTACTTC.

The chain combines TRBV14 with TRBJ2-7, with 9 bases matching TRBD2. J was trimmed by 3 bases and V by 4 bases; bases with no gene match: 7. Germline V CDR1 and CDR2: SGHDN, FVKESK. There are 15 residues in the CDR3. Here the CDR3 DNA reads TGTGCCAGCAGCCCCTGGACTAGCGACCTCTACGAGCAGTACTTC. Translation gives CASSPWTSDLYEQYF.

The chain has TRBV10-3 and TRBJ2-7; D perhaps matches TRBD2 (5 bases). The V end lost 4 bases, the J end lost 7 bases, and 8 bases lay between the germline ends. Germline V gene lookup returns CDR1 ENHRY and CDR2 SYGVKD. The CDR3 length is 11 residues. The CDR3 loop is CAISGPGEQYF. CDR3 DNA sequence: TGTGCCATCAGTGGTCCGGGAGAGCAGTACTTC.

The chain uses TRBV18 and TRBJ2-3; possibly TRBD2 for D (5 bases). CDR1 and CDR2 from the germline V gene are KGHSH and LQKENI. Trimming cost V 1 base and J 2 bases, with 22 bases left between them. The CDR3 runs to 19 residues. The CDR3, as DNA: TGTGCCAGCTCACCACTGCGGGTGGGTCCCTTCACATTCACAGATACGCAGTATTTT. Translating it yields CASSPLRVGPFTFTDTQYF.